Below, 27 T cell receptor beta chains from the same sample are listed, as sequenced in a study of CD8 T cells in ankylosing spondylitis. Each CDR3 protein is one row after TCRdb ran MiXCR on the 5' RACE reads. Of roughly 140,000 distinct CDR3 sequences in the sample, about 42% were seen once. The sample taken for sequencing was synovial fluid, either unsorted or a sorted T cell fraction (not recorded which). These receptors originate from a male donor with ankylosing spondylitis.

The genes are TRBV4-1 and TRBJ2-7; a possible D gene is TRBD1 (6 bases). The V gene's germline CDR1 is MGHRA and CDR2 YSYEKL. The V and J ends lost 0 bases and 5 bases respectively, with 17 bases between them. The CDR3 spans 16 residues. The CDR3 protein is CASSQDAFDRPNEQYF. CDR3 nucleotide sequence: TGCGCCAGCAGCCAAGATGCCTTCGACAGGCCCAACGAGCAGTACTTC.

The chain employs TRBV6-2 or TRBV6-3 and TRBJ2-1; 8 bases match TRBD1. The length of the CDR3 is 16 residues. From germline, CDR1 is MNHEY and CDR2 SVGEGT. Trimming removed 2 bases from V and 7 bases from J; junction bases left unmatched: 10. This CDR3 reads CASSYTFNRGWNEQFF. CDR3 nucleotides: TGTGCCAGCAGTTACACTTTTAACAGGGGGTGGAATGAGCAGTTCTTC.

This chain links TRBV7-9 with TRBJ2-1; D is perhaps TRBD2 (6 bases). CDR1 is SEHNR, CDR2 FQNEAQ, per germline (reference sequence). The CDR3 sequence is 14 residues long. The ends were cut back, 2 bases at V and 10 bases at J, with 15 bases in the middle. This chain's CDR3 is CASSLPGLPKEQFF. The CDR3 coding sequence is TGTGCCAGCAGCTTACCGGGACTCCCCAAGGAGCAGTTCTTC.

This chain uses TRBV28 with TRBJ2-3, with 11 bases identical to TRBD2. Germline assignment: CDR1 MDHEN and CDR2 SYDVKM. Trimming cost V 2 bases and J 4 bases; bases outside gene matches: 8. The CDR3 extends over 17 amino acids. CDR3 loop: CASSLPTSGISADTQYF. DNA of the CDR3: TGTGCCAGCAGTTTACCGACTAGCGGGATTTCTGCAGATACGCAGTATTTT.

J is TRBJ1-1 and V is TRBV29-1, with unresolved D. Germline assignment: CDR1 SQVTM and CDR2 ANQGSEA. This CDR3 comprises 12 residues. V lost 5 bases, J lost 0 bases, and 7 bases lay in between. This CDR3 reads CSVSNLNTEAFF. The CDR3 DNA follows: TGCAGCGTTTCCAACCTGAACACTGAAGCTTTCTTT.

This chain connects TRBV12-3 or TRBV12-4 to TRBJ1-1; D gene uncertain. V shed 2 bases and J shed 3 bases, with 13 bases lying between them. CDR3 length: 15 residues. CDR3 nucleotide sequence: TGTGCCAGCAGTTTAAGGAGAGGTGGGGACACTGAAGCTTTCTTT. It codes for CASSLRRGGDTEAFF.

The rearrangement links TRBV10-3 to TRBJ1-2; D is undetermined. Trimming shortened V by 4 bases and J by 4 bases, and 13 bases separated the two germline ends. CDR1 and CDR2 from the germline V gene are ENHRY and SYGVKD. CDR3 length: 14 residues. CDR3: CAISGPSRRYGYTF. As DNA, the CDR3 is TGTGCCATCAGTGGGCCAAGTAGGCGCTATGGCTACACCTTC.

This clonotype was picked up one time. The gene calls are TRBV21-1 and TRBJ2-7; the tabulated D call, TRBD1, remains unverified against the DNA. TRBV21-1 is annotated as a pseudogene. The CDR3 consists of 14 residues. DNA of the CDR3: TGTGCCACCACTTACAGGGGAGCGACCTACGAGCAGTACTTC. Translating gives CATTYRGATYEQYF.

V is TRBV10-3 and J is TRBJ2-5; D remains ambiguous. The CDR3 is 13 residues long. From germline, CDR1 is ENHRY and CDR2 SYGVKD. Trimming removed 6 bases at V and 3 bases at J, with 11 bases between. DNA of the CDR3: TGTGCCATCAGCTCCCACAGAAAAGAGACCCAGTACTTC. Residues: CAISSHRKETQYF.

CDR3 bases: TGTGCCAGCGAGAGGGACGACGCCGGGGGAACTGAAGCTTTCTTT. Its translation is CASERDDAGGTEAFF. The V and J genes are TRBV10-3 and TRBJ1-1, with D possibly matching TRBD1 (5 bases). Trimming shortened V by 10 bases and J by 5 bases, and 23 bases separated the two germline ends. The germline gives CDR1 ENHRY, CDR2 SYGVKD. The CDR3 sequence is 15 residues long.

This rearrangement joins TRBV6-5 to TRBJ2-2; D unresolved. Trimming took 0 bases from V and 0 from J, leaving 8 bases between them. Germline CDR1 reads MNHEY; CDR2 reads SVGAGI. The length of the CDR3 is 16 residues. The DNA for the CDR3 is TGTGCCAGCAGTTACTCGACAATTACGAACACCGGGGAGCTGTTTTTT. Translation gives CASSYSTITNTGELFF.

This clonotype is labeled as medium-sized. V and J are TRBV7-9 and TRBJ2-7; TRBD1 is a possible D gene (5 bases). V lost 2 bases, J lost 10 bases, and 12 bases lay in between. Germline-derived CDR1 and CDR2 are SEHNR and FQNEAQ (reference sequence). CDR3 length equals 12 residues. This CDR3 is CASSLPGYEQYF. The CDR3 DNA reads TGTGCCAGCAGCTTACCAGGGTATGAACAGTACTTC.

The V call is TRBV7-9, the J call TRBJ2-1; no definite D call. V shed 3 bases and J shed 6 bases, with 12 bases lying between them. This CDR3 is 14 amino acids long. Germline V gene data show CDR1 as SEHNR and CDR2 as FQNEAQ (reference sequence). The CDR3 nucleotides are TGTGCCAGCAGCTTCTGGAGTAATGTCAATGAGCAGTTCTTC. Its translation is CASSFWSNVNEQFF.

The chain combines TRBV5-4 with TRBJ2-2; TRBD2 agrees at 9 bases. Germline V gene sequence: CDR1 SGHNT, CDR2 YYREEE (reference sequence). The CDR3 runs 17 residues. Losses at the gene ends were 5 bases for V and 5 bases for J; bases not matched to a gene: 13. The CDR3, as DNA: TGTGCCAGCAGGCGGGCGGTAGCGGGAGATGGGACCGGGGAGCTGTTTTTT. This sequence encodes CASRRAVAGDGTGELFF.

The chain couples TRBV6-5 to TRBJ2-7; unclear D gene. The CDR3 extends over 16 amino acids. Germline loops: CDR1 MNHEY, CDR2 SVGAGI. Trimming cost V 0 bases and J 0 bases, with 12 bases left between them. CDR3 amino acids: CASSYSEDRPSYEQYF. CDR3 bases: TGTGCCAGCAGTTACTCCGAGGACCGCCCCTCCTACGAGCAGTACTTC.

This clonotype has only one observation. The V call is TRBV10-3, the J call TRBJ2-1, with D tentatively TRBD1 (6 bases). V lost 2 bases and J lost 6, with 20 bases in between. Germline V gene sequence: CDR1 ENHRY, CDR2 SYGVKD. The CDR3 totals 17 residues. CDR3 sequence reads: CAISEAPGTSYSNEQFF. DNA of the CDR3: TGTGCCATCAGTGAGGCACCAGGGACATCCTACTCCAATGAGCAGTTCTTC.

This chain uses TRBV7-6 with TRBJ2-7; TRBD1 matches at 7 bases. V dropped 5 bases and J dropped 2; count of bases not matched to a gene: 9. The CDR3 loop spans 15 amino acids. Germline-derived CDR1 and CDR2 are SGHVS and FNYEAQ. In DNA form, the CDR3 reads TGTGCCAGCAGCCCCCGGGACAGACTCCCCTACGAGCAGTACTTC. It translates to CASSPRDRLPYEQYF.

This clonotype has a single count. This rearrangement joins TRBV2 to TRBJ2-1; D possibly corresponds to TRBD1 (5 bases). The germline V gene has CDR1 SNHLY and CDR2 FYNNEI. Trimming took 7 bases from V and 6 from J, leaving 16 bases between them. There are 14 residues in the CDR3. The chain's CDR3 is CASIYLDRPNEQFF. The CDR3 DNA reads as TGTGCCAGCATTTACCTTGACAGACCCAATGAGCAGTTCTTC.

CDR3 protein: CASSQGFSDTQYF. The CDR3 DNA is TGTGCCAGCAGCCAAGGTTTCTCAGATACGCAGTATTTT. V gene TRBV4-2 combines with J gene TRBJ2-3; D remains unclear. CDR3 length: 13 residues. From germline, CDR1 is LGHNA and CDR2 YNFKEQ. Deletions cut 1 base from V and 4 bases from J, with 6 bases between.

This sequence joins TRBV24-1 and TRBJ2-7; a weak D match, TRBD2 (6 bases). The CDR3 contains 15 residues. Germline CDR1 reads KGHDR; CDR2 reads SFDVKD. V was shortened by 10 bases and J by 0 bases, with 18 bases between the two germline ends. The CDR3 nucleotides are TGTGCCACAAGACGCGGAGGGTTTAGCTCCTACGAGCAGTACTTC. It specifies CATRRGGFSSYEQYF.

The rearrangement joins TRBV5-1 to TRBJ1-1; 7 bases match TRBD1. This CDR3 region has 16 residues. The V and J ends lost 5 bases and 1 base, in that order; junction bases with no gene match: 11. Germline loops: CDR1 SGHRS, CDR2 YFSETQ. CDR3 nucleotide sequence: TGCGCCAGCAGTCCCAGACAGGGTTGGGCGAACACTGAAGCTTTCTTT. Translating it yields CASSPRQGWANTEAFF.

In its sample, this clonotype was seen a few times. The chain carries TRBV12-3 or TRBV12-4 and TRBJ1-6, with D maybe TRBD1 (5 bases). CDR3 length: 14 residues. V shed 5 bases and J shed 8 bases, with 13 bases lying between them. CDR3 coding DNA: TGTGCCAGCAGTCCCAGGGTCTGGCATTCACCCCTCCACTTT. Protein: CASSPRVWHSPLHF.

V gene TRBV6-4 combines with J gene TRBJ1-2; possibly TRBD1 for D (6 bases). CDR1 and CDR2 from the germline V gene are MRHNA and SNTAGT. This CDR3 region has 14 residues. V gave up 2 bases and J gave up 2 bases, with 9 bases separating them. The CDR3: CASSDRQENYGYTF. The CDR3 DNA sequence: TGTGCCAGCAGTGACCGACAGGAGAACTATGGCTACACCTTC.

The DNA of the CDR3 is TGCGCCAGCAGCCAAGAGGGGGCGGGAACCGATGAGCAGTTCTTC. Its translation: CASSQEGAGTDEQFF. The chain uses TRBV4-3 and TRBJ2-1, with D possibly being TRBD1 or TRBD2 (6 bases each). Trimming left V 0 bases short and J 8 bases short, with 14 bases between. CDR3 size: 15 residues. Germline lookup yields CDR1 LGHNA and CDR2 YSLEER.

CDR3 sequence (DNA): TGTGCCAGCAGCCAAGATTACCGGGGTAAAGGGGGTGAGCAGTTCTTC. Amino acids: CASSQDYRGKGGEQFF. The chain joins TRBV4-2 to TRBJ2-1; D is possibly TRBD1 (6 bases). V gave up 0 bases and J gave up 9 bases, with 18 bases separating them. The CDR3 is made up of 16 amino acids. Per germline, CDR1 LGHNA and CDR2 YNFKEQ.

This clonotype has a handful of counts. The chain recombines TRBV4-3 with TRBJ2-1, with D tentatively TRBD1 (5 bases). CDR3 length: 16 residues. Germline values: CDR1 LGHNA, CDR2 YSLEER. V lost 0 bases and J 4 bases, leaving 13 bases between the germline ends. CDR3 in DNA: TGCGCCAGCAGCCAAGACAGGGCCGATCCTTACAATGAGCAGTTCTTC. The encoded protein is CASSQDRADPYNEQFF.

The chain recombines TRBV12-5 with TRBJ1-2; no reliable D call. This CDR3 is 12 amino acids long. CDR1 is LGHNT and CDR2 is FRNRAP in the germline V gene. Trimming shortened V by 3 bases and J by 6 bases, and 8 bases separated the two germline ends. CDR3 in amino acids: CASGLIADGYTF. As DNA, the CDR3 is TGTGCTAGTGGTTTAATTGCCGATGGCTACACCTTC.